The entry below describes one T cell receptor (beta chain). The data were obtained in a study of T cell clones after liver transplantation. Sorting of unstimulated PBMCs yielded separate CD3+CD4+ and CD3+CD8+ fractions. Method: immunoSEQ multiplex PCR; TCRdb's copy keeps in-frame clones and lacks some. The data contain roughly 70,000 clones, over 85% of them singletons. The TCR sequence derives from a human donor who received a liver transplant. The sequences come from CD4+ T cells from blood, collected before liver transplant.

CDR3 DNA sequence: TGCGCCAGCAGTATACAGGAGATGGGCACAGATACGCAGTATTTT. Encoded protein: CASSIQEMGTDTQYF. The chain carries TRBV5-1 and TRBJ2-3, with D tentatively TRBD1 (5 bases). Germline CDR1 and CDR2: SGHRS and YFSETQ. V lost 5 bases to trimming and J lost 1 base, with 14 bases between them. The CDR3 contains 15 residues.